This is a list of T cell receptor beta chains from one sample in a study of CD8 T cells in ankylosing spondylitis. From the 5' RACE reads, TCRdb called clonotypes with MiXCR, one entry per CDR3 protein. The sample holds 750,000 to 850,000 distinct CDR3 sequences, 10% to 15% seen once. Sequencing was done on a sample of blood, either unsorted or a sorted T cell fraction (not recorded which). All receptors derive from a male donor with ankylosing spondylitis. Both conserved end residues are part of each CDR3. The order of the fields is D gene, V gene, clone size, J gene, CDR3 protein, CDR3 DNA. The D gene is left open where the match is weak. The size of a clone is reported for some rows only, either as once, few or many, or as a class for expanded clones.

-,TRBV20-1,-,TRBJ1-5,CSARTGTFNQPQHF,TGCAGTGCTAGGACAGGAACCTTCAATCAGCCCCAGCATTTT
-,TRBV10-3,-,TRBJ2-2,CATSNTGELFF,TGTGCCACTTCCAACACCGGGGAGCTGTTTTTT
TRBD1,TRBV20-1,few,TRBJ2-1,CSARDWTGGVNEQFF,TGCAGTGCTAGAGATTGGACAGGGGGGGTAAATGAGCAGTTCTTC
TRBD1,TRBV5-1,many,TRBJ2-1,CASSSGTVWAYNEQFF,TGCGCCAGCAGCTCCGGGACAGTCTGGGCCTACAATGAGCAGTTCTTC
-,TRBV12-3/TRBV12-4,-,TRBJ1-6,CASSTSGGPLHF,-
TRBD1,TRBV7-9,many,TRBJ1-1,CASSSSPQGDTEAFF,TGTGCCAGCAGCTCTTCCCCACAGGGGGACACTGAAGCTTTCTTT
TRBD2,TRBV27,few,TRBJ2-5,CASSLWLAGQETQYF,TGTGCCAGCAGTTTATGGTTAGCGGGACAAGAGACCCAGTACTTC
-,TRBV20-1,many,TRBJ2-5,CSAEGLQETQYF,TGCAGTGCGGAGGGGCTCCAAGAGACCCAGTACTTC
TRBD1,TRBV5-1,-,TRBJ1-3,CASSVGQAGNTIYF,TGCGCCAGCAGCGTCGGACAGGCTGGAAACACCATATATTTT
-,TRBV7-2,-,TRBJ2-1,CASSSNRERYNEQFF,TGTGCCAGCAGCTCAAACAGGGAAAGGTACAATGAGCAGTTCTTC
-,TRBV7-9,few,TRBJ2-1,CASTRKGDEQFF,TGTGCCAGCACGAGAAAAGGTGATGAGCAGTTCTTC
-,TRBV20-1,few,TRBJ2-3,CSARGGSVVGDTQYF,TGCAGTGCTAGAGGGGGGTCCGTAGTGGGAGATACGCAGTATTTT
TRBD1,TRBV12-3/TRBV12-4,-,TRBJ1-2,CASSTPRTGRYGYTF,TGTGCCAGCAGTACCCCTCGGACAGGGCGCTATGGCTACACCTTC
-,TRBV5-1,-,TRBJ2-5,CASSLDVSETQYF,TGCGCCAGCAGCTTGGATGTATCTGAGACCCAGTACTTC
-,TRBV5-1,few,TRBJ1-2,CASRQGQNYGYTF,TGCGCCAGCAGGCAGGGGCAGAACTATGGCTACACCTTC
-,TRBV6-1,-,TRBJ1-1,CASPPGQLGMNTEAFF,TGTGCCAGCCCCCCGGGGCAGTTGGGCATGAACACTGAAGCTTTCTTT
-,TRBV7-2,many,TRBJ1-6,CASSLARGTPLHF,TGTGCCAGCAGCTTAGCCCGCGGGACCCCCCTCCACTTT
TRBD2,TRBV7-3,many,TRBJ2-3,CASSLSGGADTQYF,TGTGCCAGCAGCTTAAGCGGGGGGGCGGATACGCAGTATTTT
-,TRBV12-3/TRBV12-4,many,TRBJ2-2,CASSRRGGELFF,TGTGCCAGCAGTCGTCGCGGCGGGGAGCTGTTTTTT
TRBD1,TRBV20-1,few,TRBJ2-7,CSASRQGAREQYF,TGCAGTGCTAGTAGACAGGGGGCGCGGGAGCAGTACTTC
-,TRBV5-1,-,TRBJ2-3,CASSSEGDTDTQYF,TGCGCCAGCAGCTCGGAAGGGGACACAGATACGCAGTATTTT
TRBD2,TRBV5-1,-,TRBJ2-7,CASSPTAGGYEQYF,TGCGCCAGCAGCCCCACAGCGGGAGGGTACGAGCAGTACTTC
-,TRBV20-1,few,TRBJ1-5,CSAHRDVNQPQHF,TGCAGTGCTCACCGGGACGTAAATCAGCCCCAGCATTTT
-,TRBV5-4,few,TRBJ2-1,CASLKLNEQFF,TGTGCCAGCCTAAAACTAAATGAGCAGTTCTTC
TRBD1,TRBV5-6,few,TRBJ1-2,CASSLYRGRGYTF,TGTGCCAGCAGCTTGTACAGGGGGCGAGGCTACACCTTC
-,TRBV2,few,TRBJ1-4,CASAGEVKLFF,TGTGCCAGCGCAGGGGAGGTGAAACTGTTTTTT
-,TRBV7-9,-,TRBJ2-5,CASKLANQETQYF,TGTGCCAGCAAGTTGGCAAACCAAGAGACCCAGTACTTC
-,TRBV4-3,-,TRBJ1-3,CASSLLYGQGGNTIYF,TGCGCCAGCAGCCTCCTATACGGACAAGGGGGAAACACCATATATTTT
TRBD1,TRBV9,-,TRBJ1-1,CASSARTGDGEAFF,TGTGCCAGCAGCGCTCGGACAGGGGATGGAGAAGCTTTCTTT